Listed here are 2 T cell receptor beta chains from one sample, sequenced in a study of shared T cell receptors in the human thymus. Clones were sequenced by immunoSEQ multiplex PCR, and TCRdb holds only the in-frame ones, with some missing. Found here are hundreds of thousands of clones, around 89% of them singletons; the top ten hold around 0.0099%. These data also featured in a second study, about human thymus T cells.

Sequences were obtained from thymocytes. The receptors come from a boy under two years old with a congenital heart defect.

V is TRBV6-5 and J is TRBJ1-4; no clear D. Germline V lookup: CDR1 MNHEY, CDR2 SVGAGI. The V and J ends lost 0 bases and 6 bases respectively, with 14 bases between them. The CDR3 covers 16 residues. The CDR3 loop reads CASSYSWALLDEKLFF. As DNA, the CDR3 is TGTGCCAGCAGTTACTCCTGGGCCCTCCTGGATGAAAAACTGTTTTTT.

This rearrangement joins TRBV27 to TRBJ2-7; a weak D match, TRBD1 (5 bases). The CDR3 contains 14 residues. V was trimmed by 2 bases and J by 7 bases, leaving 15 bases between them. Looked up from germline, CDR1 is MNHEY and CDR2 is SMNVEV (reference sequence). The CDR3 region has the DNA TGTGCCAGCAGTTTAGGAAAGGGGTTGGGGGAGCAGTACTTC. Residues: CASSLGKGLGEQYF.